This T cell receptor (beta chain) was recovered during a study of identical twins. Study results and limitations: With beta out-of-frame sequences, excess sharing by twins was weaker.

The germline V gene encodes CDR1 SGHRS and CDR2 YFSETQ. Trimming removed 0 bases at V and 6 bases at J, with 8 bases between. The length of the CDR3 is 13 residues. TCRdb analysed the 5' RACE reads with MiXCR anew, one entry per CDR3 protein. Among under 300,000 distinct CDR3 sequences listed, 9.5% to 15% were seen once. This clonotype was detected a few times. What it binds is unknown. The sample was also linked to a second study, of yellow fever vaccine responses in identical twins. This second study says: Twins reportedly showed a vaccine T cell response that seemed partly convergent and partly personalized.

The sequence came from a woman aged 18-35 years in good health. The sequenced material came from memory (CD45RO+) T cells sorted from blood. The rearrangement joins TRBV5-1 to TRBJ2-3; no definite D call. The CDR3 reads CASSLGTVDTQYF. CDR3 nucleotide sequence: TGCGCCAGCAGCTTGGGGACCGTGGATACGCAGTATTTT.